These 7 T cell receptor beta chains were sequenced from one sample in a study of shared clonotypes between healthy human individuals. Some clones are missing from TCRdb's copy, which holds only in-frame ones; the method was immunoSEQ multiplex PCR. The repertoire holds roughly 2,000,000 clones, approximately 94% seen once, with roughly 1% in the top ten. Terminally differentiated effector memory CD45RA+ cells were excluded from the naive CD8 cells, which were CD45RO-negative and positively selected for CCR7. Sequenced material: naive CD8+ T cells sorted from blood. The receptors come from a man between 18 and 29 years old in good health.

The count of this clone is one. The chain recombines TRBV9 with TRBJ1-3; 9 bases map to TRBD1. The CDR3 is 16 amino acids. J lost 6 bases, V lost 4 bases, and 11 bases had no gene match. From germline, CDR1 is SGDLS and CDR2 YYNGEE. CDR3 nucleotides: TGTGCCAGCAGCATCTCCGGGACAGGGCTCGAAAACACCATATATTTT. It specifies CASSISGTGLENTIYF.

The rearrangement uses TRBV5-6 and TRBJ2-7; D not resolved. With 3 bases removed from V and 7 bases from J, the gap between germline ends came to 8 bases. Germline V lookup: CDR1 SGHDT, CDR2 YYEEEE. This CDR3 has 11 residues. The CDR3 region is CASSSVAEQYF. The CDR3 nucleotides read TGTGCCAGCAGCTCCGTCGCGGAGCAGTACTTC.

The CDR3 DNA follows: TGTGCCAGTAGTATAGTCGTGGGGACATCCTACGAGCAGTACTTC. It is translated as CASSIVVGTSYEQYF. The chain combines TRBV19 with TRBJ2-7, with a weak D call TRBD1 (6 bases). The CDR3 sequence is 15 residues long. The germline gives CDR1 LNHDA, CDR2 SQIVND (reference sequence). V dropped 1 base and J dropped 1 base, with 11 bases sitting between them.

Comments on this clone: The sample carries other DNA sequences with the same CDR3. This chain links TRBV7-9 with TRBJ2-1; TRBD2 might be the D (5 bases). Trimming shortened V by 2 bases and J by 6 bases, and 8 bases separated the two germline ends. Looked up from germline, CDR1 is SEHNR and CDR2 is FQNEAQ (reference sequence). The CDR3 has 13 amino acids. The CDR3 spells CASSLLGVNEQFF. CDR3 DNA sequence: TGTGCCAGCAGCTTACTCGGGGTCAATGAGCAGTTCTTC.

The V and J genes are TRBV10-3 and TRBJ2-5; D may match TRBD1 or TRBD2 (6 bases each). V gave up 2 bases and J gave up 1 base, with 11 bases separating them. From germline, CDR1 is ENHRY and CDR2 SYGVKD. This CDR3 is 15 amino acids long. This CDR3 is CAISEGGGSQETQYF. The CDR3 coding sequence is TGTGCCATCAGTGAGGGAGGGGGAAGCCAAGAGACCCAGTACTTC.

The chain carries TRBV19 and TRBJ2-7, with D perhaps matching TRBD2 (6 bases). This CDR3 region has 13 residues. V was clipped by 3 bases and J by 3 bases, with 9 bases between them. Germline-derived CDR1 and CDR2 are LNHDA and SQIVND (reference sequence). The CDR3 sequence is CASSIYSGYEQYF. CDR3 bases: TGTGCCAGTAGTATTTATAGCGGCTACGAGCAGTACTTC.

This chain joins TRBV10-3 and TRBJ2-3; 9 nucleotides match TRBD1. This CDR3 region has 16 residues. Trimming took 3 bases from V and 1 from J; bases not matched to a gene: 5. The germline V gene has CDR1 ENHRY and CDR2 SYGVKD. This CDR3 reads CAISDLQGARTDTQYF. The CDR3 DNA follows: TGTGCCATCAGTGATTTACAGGGGGCTCGCACAGATACGCAGTATTTT.